Listed here are 22 T cell receptor beta chains from one sample, sequenced in a study of blood T cell repertoires in COVID-19. Libraries were prepared by immunoSEQ multiplex PCR; TCRdb keeps only in-frame clonotypes and omits some of them. The sample holds more than 300,000 clones, around 87% seen once. Input material: peripheral blood. Source of these receptors: a woman between 25 and 40 years old with COVID-19, enrolled during active disease.

This clone is a singleton in its sample. CDR3 in amino acids: CASSFTSGVYEQYF. In DNA form, the CDR3 reads TGTGCCAGCAGTTTTACTAGCGGGGTATACGAGCAGTACTTC. V is TRBV28 and J is TRBJ2-7, with 10 bases aligning to TRBD2. CDR1 is MDHEN and CDR2 is SYDVKM in the germline V gene. The CDR3 loop spans 14 amino acids. Trimming removed 3 bases from V and 4 bases from J; junction bases left unmatched: 3. The full variable domain, in which reference TRBV28 and TRBJ2-7 provide the parts outside the CDR3, is DVKVTQSSRYLVKRTGEKVFLECVQDMDHENMFWYRQDPGLGLRLIYFSYDVKMKEKGDIPEGYSVSREKKERFSLILESASTNQTSMYLCASSFTSGVYEQYFGPGTRLTVT.

For this clone: A read error may be the cause here, since a much bigger clone is one base away. The rearrangement uses TRBV7-2 and TRBJ1-1; D call uncertain. Germline lookup yields CDR1 SGHTA and CDR2 FQGNSA. The V and J ends lost 3 bases and 1 base respectively, with 3 bases between them. The CDR3 is 12 residues long. In DNA form, the CDR3 reads TGTGCCAGCAGCTTCAGGAACACTGAAGCTTTCTTT. Encoded protein: CASSFRNTEAFF.

J is TRBJ2-5 and V is TRBV3-1 (or the pseudogene TRBV3-2), with D possibly being TRBD1 (6 bases). V gave up 1 base and J gave up 7 bases, with 10 bases separating them. Germline V gene data show CDR1 as LGHDT and CDR2 as YNNKEL (reference sequence). The CDR3 extends over 13 amino acids. CDR3 bases: TGTGCCAGCAGCCAAGGGCAGGGGTTGACCCAGTACTTC. This translates into CASSQGQGLTQYF.

The rearrangement uses TRBV10-3 and TRBJ2-5; D is uncertain. CDR1 ENHRY and CDR2 SYGVKD come from the germline V gene. The CDR3 runs to 11 residues. V dropped 6 bases and J dropped 3 bases, with 5 bases sitting between them. DNA for the CDR3: TGTGCCATCAGAGGAGAAGAGACCCAGTACTTC. Its protein is CAIRGEETQYF.

This clone was recorded once. The chain combines TRBV30 with TRBJ2-7; 9 bases are a match to TRBD1. Germline-derived CDR1 and CDR2 are GTSNPN and SVGIG (reference sequence). The CDR3 loop spans 13 amino acids. The trim removed 4 bases at V and 3 bases at J, leaving 4 bases unmatched. The CDR3 spells CAWNPTGGYEQYF. The DNA of the CDR3 is TGTGCCTGGAACCCGACAGGGGGCTACGAGCAGTACTTC.

The chain couples TRBV7-9 to TRBJ1-5; 7 nucleotides align to TRBD1. The CDR3 covers 14 residues. CDR1 is SEHNR, CDR2 FQNEAQ, per germline (reference sequence). V trimming: 3 bases; J trimming: 3 bases; junction bases outside the gene matches: 2. The CDR3 coding sequence is TGTGCCAGCAGCTTGACAGGGAACAATCAGCCCCAGCATTTT. Its protein is CASSLTGNNQPQHF.

This rearrangement joins TRBV7-8 to TRBJ2-7, with TRBD2 as a possible D gene (6 bases). Germline CDR1 and CDR2: SGHVS and FQNEAQ. V shed 5 bases and J shed 6 bases, with 11 bases lying between them. The CDR3 runs 12 residues. CDR3 sequence: CASSPRDFEQYF. DNA for the CDR3: TGTGCCAGCAGCCCCAGGGACTTCGAGCAGTACTTC.

The J gene is TRBJ1-2, the V gene TRBV19, with D possibly TRBD1 on 6 matching bases. CDR1 is LNHDA, CDR2 SQIVND, per germline (reference sequence). V lost 6 bases and J 8 bases, leaving 19 bases between the germline ends. The CDR3 spans 14 residues. The CDR3 coding sequence is TGTGCCAGTAGCACCACAGGGCGGGTCGGCGGCTACACCTTC. Translating gives CASSTTGRVGGYTF.

Of note for this clone: In the same sample, other DNA sequences code for this CDR3. J is TRBJ2-5 and V is TRBV30; D is unclear. CDR3 length: 11 residues. V lost 3 bases, J lost 4 bases, and 6 bases lay in between. The germline V gene encodes CDR1 GTSNPN and CDR2 SVGIG (reference sequence). The CDR3 DNA is TGTGCCTGGAGCGCGAGAGAGACCCAGTACTTC. This encodes CAWSARETQYF.

The genes are TRBV27 and TRBJ2-5, with no clear D. V was clipped by 3 bases and J by 1 base, with 3 bases between them. Germline V gene sequence: CDR1 MNHEY, CDR2 SMNVEV (reference sequence). The CDR3 extends over 12 amino acids. In DNA, the CDR3 is TGTGCCAGCAGTTTTAGCCAAGAGACCCAGTACTTC. Protein sequence: CASSFSQETQYF.

V is TRBV27 and J is TRBJ1-4, with D unresolved. Germline V lookup: CDR1 MNHEY, CDR2 SMNVEV (reference sequence). The CDR3 contains 18 residues. Trimming stripped 0 bases from V and 4 bases from J, with 18 bases between. CDR3 nucleotide sequence: TGTGCCAGCAGTTTATCGTTCTCCTATGTAAGACTTAATGAAAAACTGTTTTTT. Amino acids: CASSLSFSYVRLNEKLFF.

CDR3: CASSRFGLAGVTDTQYF. The CDR3 bases are TGTGCCAGCAGTAGATTTGGACTAGCGGGAGTCACAGATACGCAGTATTTT. The chain joins TRBV2 to TRBJ2-3; TRBD2 aligns across 13 bases. Trimming at V came to 5 bases and at J to 2 bases, leaving 7 bases not matched to a gene. In germline, CDR1 is SNHLY, CDR2 FYNNEI. The CDR3 runs to 17 residues.

This chain connects TRBV6-2 or TRBV6-3 to TRBJ1-4; D gene uncertain. Trimming cost V 5 bases and J 8 bases, with 18 bases left between them. This CDR3 contains 15 residues. CDR1 and CDR2 from the germline V gene are MNHEY and SVGEGT. CDR3 in DNA: TGTGCCAGCAGTCTGGACTCCCGGGGAGAAGAAAAACTGTTTTTT. This encodes CASSLDSRGEEKLFF.

As regards this clone: The sample holds other DNA sequences that translate to the same CDR3. The chain links TRBV19 to TRBJ2-1, with 10 bases fitting TRBD2. This CDR3 is built from 12 residues. V dropped 8 bases and J dropped 8; count of bases not matched to a gene: 3. Germline V gene data show CDR1 as LNHDA and CDR2 as SQIVND (reference sequence). The CDR3 protein is CASGTSVYEQFF. The CDR3 DNA reads TGTGCCAGTGGGACTAGCGTCTATGAGCAGTTCTTC.

The rearrangement links TRBV19 to TRBJ2-7; possible D gene TRBD1, 5 bases. Trimming took off 8 bases at V and 5 bases at J, with 13 bases between the two ends. This CDR3 contains 12 residues. Germline V lookup: CDR1 LNHDA, CDR2 SQIVND (reference sequence). CDR3 loop: CASSTETHEQYF. CDR3 in DNA: TGTGCCAGTTCGACAGAGACCCACGAGCAGTACTTC.

This clone has more than one count but fewer than ten. The V call is TRBV19, the J call TRBJ2-1, with TRBD2 matching over 9 bases. This CDR3 spans 14 amino acids. The V gene end was trimmed by 6 bases and the J gene end by 2 bases; junction bases not matched to a gene: 2. The germline V gene has CDR1 LNHDA and CDR2 SQIVND (reference sequence). For the CDR3, the DNA is TGTGCCAGTAGGAAGCGGGGGGCCTACAATGAGCAGTTCTTC. Translation: CASRKRGAYNEQFF.

The V gene is TRBV19, the J gene TRBJ1-5, with 7 bases aligning to TRBD1. This CDR3 is built from 14 residues. CDR1 is LNHDA, CDR2 SQIVND, per germline (reference sequence). Germline trimming cut 5 bases from V and 6 bases from J; bases unmatched to any gene: 7. The DNA for the CDR3 is TGTGCCAGTAGTTCAGACAGGGACGGTCAGCCCCAGCATTTT. Its translation: CASSSDRDGQPQHF.

The chain links TRBV5-1 to TRBJ2-3; 8 nucleotides agree with TRBD2. Germline V gene lookup returns CDR1 SGHRS and CDR2 YFSETQ. The CDR3 runs to 17 residues. After removal of 1 base from V and 6 bases from J, the junction contained 13 bases not matched to a gene. The CDR3 DNA follows: TGCGCCAGCAGCTTGATGGGGCTAGCGGGTCGGGTGGATACGCAGTATTTT. The encoded protein is CASSLMGLAGRVDTQYF.

The chain carries TRBV19 and TRBJ2-5; possible D gene TRBD1, 6 bases. CDR3 length equals 15 residues. V lost 3 bases and J lost 2, with 13 bases in between. Germline assignment: CDR1 LNHDA and CDR2 SQIVND (reference sequence). CDR3 amino acids: CASSMSARGQETQYF. The CDR3 bases are TGTGCCAGTAGTATGTCCGCCAGGGGACAAGAGACCCAGTACTTC.

This clone was recorded only once. The CDR3 DNA is TGCGCCAGCACTCGCCTAGGGACTAGCACAGATACGCAGTATTTT. The encoded protein is CASTRLGTSTDTQYF. The chain has TRBV4-1 and TRBJ2-3, with a possible D match to TRBD2 (6 bases). The CDR3 contains 15 residues. Trimming shortened V by 7 bases and J by 0 bases, and 14 bases separated the two germline ends. Germline-derived CDR1 and CDR2 are MGHRA and YSYEKL.

This clone turned up a few times. The chain recombines TRBV2 with TRBJ1-5; 8 nucleotides line up with TRBD1. V shed 7 bases and J 2 bases; nucleotides not matched to a gene: 4. Germline values: CDR1 SNHLY, CDR2 FYNNEI. The CDR3 loop spans 14 amino acids. CDR3 region: CASMGGQGNQPQHF. CDR3 sequence (DNA): TGTGCCAGCATGGGGGGACAGGGCAATCAGCCCCAGCATTTT. Together with reference TRBV2 and TRBJ1-5, the CDR3 gives the full variable domain: EPEVTQTPSHQVTQMGQEVILRCVPISNHLYFYWYRQILGQKVEFLVSFYNNEISEKSEIFDDQFSVERPDGSNFTLKIRSTKLEDSAMYFCASMGGQGNQPQHFGDGTRLSIL.

CDR3 DNA sequence: TGTGCCAGCAATTGGCTAGCGGGGGGTGAGCAGTTCTTC. Amino acid sequence: CASNWLAGGEQFF. The chain has TRBV7-2 and TRBJ2-1; 11 bases align to TRBD2. J lost 9 bases, V lost 7 bases, and 5 bases had no gene match. The CDR3 contains 13 residues. Germline V CDR1 and CDR2: SGHTA, FQGNSA.